This TCR beta chain was identified during a study of T cell responses to AZD1222 COVID-19 vaccine. Study-level findings and limits: Only after the peak T cell response were repertoires sampled. Among spike-specific TCRs, nearly half reportedly target unmutated variant regions. Donors were chiefly white British, with a greater number of females, and clonal diversity was perhaps underestimated.

On this clone: Its antigen is currently unknown. The sample contains more than one DNA sequence encoding this CDR3.

The V gene end was trimmed by 5 bases and the J gene end by 7 bases; junction bases not matched to a gene: 6. Germline V lookup: CDR1 MNHEY, CDR2 SMNVEV (reference sequence). The CDR3 length is 15 residues. This table comes from immunoSEQ multiplex PCR, and its TCRdb copy is limited to in-frame clones, with some not included. The sample records about 160,000 clones, around 90% being singletons. The material was peripheral blood, obtained on day 0 of MenACWY control vaccination. The receptor's source is an adult in good health. V is TRBV27 and J is TRBJ1-4; the match to TRBD1 covers 11 bases. DNA of the CDR3: TGTGCCAGCAGTCTTGGGACAGGGGGGCGTGAAAAACTGTTTTTT. The encoded protein is CASSLGTGGREKLFF. Using reference TRBV27 and TRBJ1-4 for the parts outside the CDR3, the full variable domain is EAQVTQNPRYLITVTGKKLTVTCSQNMNHEYMSWYRQDPGLGLRQIYYSMNVEVTDKGDVPEGYKVSRKEKRNFPLILESPSPNQTSLYFCASSLGTGGREKLFFGSGTQLSVL.